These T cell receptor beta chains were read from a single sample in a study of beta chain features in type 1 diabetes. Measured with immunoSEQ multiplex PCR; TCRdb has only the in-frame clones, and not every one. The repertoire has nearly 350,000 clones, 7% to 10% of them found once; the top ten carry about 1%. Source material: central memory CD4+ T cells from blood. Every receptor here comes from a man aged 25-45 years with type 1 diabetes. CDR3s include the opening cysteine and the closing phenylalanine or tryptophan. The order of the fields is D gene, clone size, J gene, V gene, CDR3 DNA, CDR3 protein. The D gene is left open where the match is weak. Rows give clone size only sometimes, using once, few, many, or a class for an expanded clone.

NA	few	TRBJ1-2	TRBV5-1	TGCGCCAGCAGGTCCGGGACTACTAAATATGGCTACACCTTC	CASRSGTTKYGYTF
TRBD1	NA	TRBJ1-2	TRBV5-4	TGTGCCAGCAGCTTTTTTATTCCAAGGACAGGGGTAGGCTACACCTTC	CASSFFIPRTGVGYTF
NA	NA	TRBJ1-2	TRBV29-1	TGCAGCGTTGAACGGGGGCCCTCTAACTATGGCTACACCTTC	CSVERGPSNYGYTF
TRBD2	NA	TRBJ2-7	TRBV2	TGTGCCAGCAGCCTGGGGGCTAGCGGGGGTTACGAGCAGTACTTC	CASSLGASGGYEQYF
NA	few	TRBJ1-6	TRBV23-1	TGCGCCAGCAGTCAATGCCGGGGCTTACATAATTCACCCCTCCACTTT	CASSQCRGLHNSPLHF
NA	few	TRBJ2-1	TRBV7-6	TGTGCCAGCAGCACCTTCGCCGGGAGCTCCTACAATGAGCAGTTCTTC	CASSTFAGSSYNEQFF
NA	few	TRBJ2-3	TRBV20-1	TGCAGTGCTGGGCGACTTCTTACGCAGTATTTT	CSAGRLLTQYF
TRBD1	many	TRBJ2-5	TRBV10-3	TGTGCCATCAGATTGGGACAGGGGGCATCGGAGACCCAGTACTTC	CAIRLGQGASETQYF
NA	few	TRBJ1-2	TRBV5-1	TGCGCCAGCAGCCCTGACCGATCTCTCTATGGCTACACCTTC	CASSPDRSLYGYTF
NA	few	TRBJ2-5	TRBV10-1	TGCGCCAGCAGTGAGGACGGCCTCCAAGAGACCCAGTACTTC	CASSEDGLQETQYF
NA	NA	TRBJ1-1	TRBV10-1	TGCGCCAGCAGGGCAGAGGGCAGGGGCACTGAAGCTTTCTTT	CASRAEGRGTEAFF
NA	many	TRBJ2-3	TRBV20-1	TGCAGTGCAACTCGCACAGATACGCAGTATTTT	CSATRTDTQYF
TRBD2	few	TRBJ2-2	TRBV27	TGTGCCAGCAGTTTATGGCAGGGCGGATGGGGGGGCACCGGGGAGCTGTTTTTT	CASSLWQGGWGGTGELFF
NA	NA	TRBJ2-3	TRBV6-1	TGTGCCAGCAGTGAAAGATCCACAGATACGCAGTATTTT	CASSERSTDTQYF
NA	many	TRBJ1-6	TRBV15	TGTGCCACCAGCAGTAGGGGGACATCTTTCCACTTT	CATSSRGTSFHF
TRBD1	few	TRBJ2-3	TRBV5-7	TGTGCCAGCAGCTGGCGACAGGGAGGCACAGATACGCAGTATTTT	CASSWRQGGTDTQYF
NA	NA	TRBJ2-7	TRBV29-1	TGCAGCGTTGGGAGGGATTCTGGCGAGCAGTACTTC	CSVGRDSGEQYF
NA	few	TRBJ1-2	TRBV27	TGTGCCAGCAGTTTGGTCTATGGGGGAAACTATGGCTACACCTTC	CASSLVYGGNYGYTF
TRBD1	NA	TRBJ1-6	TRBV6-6	TGTGCCAGCAGTGCCCAACAGGGGAGGAATTCACCCCTCCACTTT	CASSAQQGRNSPLHF
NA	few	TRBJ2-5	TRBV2	TGTGCCAGCAGTGAAGGGGGGCAAGAGACCCAGTACTTC	CASSEGGQETQYF
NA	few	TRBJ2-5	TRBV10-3	TGTGCCATCAGTGAGTCGGCGGGTAGGGAAGAGACCCAGTACTTC	CAISESAGREETQYF
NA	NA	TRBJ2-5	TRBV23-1	TGCGCCAGCAGTCAATCGATAAGGCTGGACAGAGGAGAGACCCAGTACTTC	CASSQSIRLDRGETQYF
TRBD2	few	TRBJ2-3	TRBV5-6	TGTGCCAGCAGCTTGCTAGCGGGGGGCGATACGCAGTATTTT	CASSLLAGGDTQYF
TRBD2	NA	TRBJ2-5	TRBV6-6	TGTGCCAGCATAAGGCGGGGGGGCCTTCGGGAGACCCAGTACTTC	CASIRRGGLRETQYF
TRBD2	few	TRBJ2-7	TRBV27	TGTGCCAGCAGTTACCGACTAGCGGGCTACGAGCAGTACTTC	CASSYRLAGYEQYF
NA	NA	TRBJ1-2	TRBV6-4	TGTGCCAGCAGTGACGGAGGGGGTACAAAAAACTATGGCTACACCTTC	CASSDGGGTKNYGYTF